Listed below are T cell receptor beta chains from one sample, sequenced in a study of cytomegalovirus exposure and HLA in healthy donors. Repertoires were generated with immunoSEQ multiplex PCR, while TCRdb's copy carries only in-frame clones and drops some. The data contain 220,000 or so clones, roughly 84% of them singletons. Sequencing was done on a sample of PBMCs. The receptors come from a woman aged 25 to 39 in good health and CMV-seropositive. Both conserved end residues are part of each CDR3. Fields, in order: CDR3 protein, CDR3 DNA, D gene, J gene, V gene, clone size. D genes are given only for firm matches. Only part of the rows carry a size: once, few, many, or a class if the clone is expanded.

CASSPGGVAGYTF | TGTGCCAGCTCACCTGGGGGGGTTGCTGGCTACACCTTC | NA | TRBJ1-2 | TRBV18 | NA
CASSPGSRSYEQYF | TGTGCCAGCTCACCAGGGTCCCGCTCCTACGAGCAGTACTTC | NA | TRBJ2-7 | TRBV18 | NA
CASSLIRTSGSQVNEQFF | TGTGCCAGCAGCTTAATCCGGACTAGCGGGAGCCAGGTCAATGAGCAGTTCTTC | TRBD2 | TRBJ2-1 | TRBV7-2 | NA
CASSYSSGAETQYF | TGTGCCAGCAGTTACTCGTCCGGAGCGGAGACCCAGTACTTC | NA | TRBJ2-5 | TRBV6-5 | NA
CASSRTEANYGYTF | TGTGCCAGCAGTAGAACAGAGGCCAACTATGGCTACACCTTC | NA | TRBJ1-2 | TRBV6-5 | NA
CASSESLGGPQFF | TGCGCCAGCAGTGAGTCGTTGGGAGGGCCGCAGTTCTTC | TRBD2 | TRBJ2-1 | TRBV10-1 | once
CASSLTGGSGNTIYF | TGTGCCAGCAGCTTAACGGGGGGCTCTGGAAACACCATATATTTT | NA | TRBJ1-3 | TRBV7-3 | NA
CASSEALAGGPETQYF | TGTGCCAGCAGTGAGGCGTTAGCGGGAGGGCCGGAGACCCAGTACTTC | TRBD2 | TRBJ2-5 | TRBV2 | once
CASSLDPGTGTEKLFF | TGCGCCAGCAGCTTGGATCCAGGGACAGGGACTGAAAAACTGTTTTTT | TRBD1 | TRBJ1-4 | TRBV5-1 | NA
CASSKIGPYEQYF | TGTGCCAGCAGCAAAATAGGCCCCTACGAGCAGTACTTC | NA | TRBJ2-7 | TRBV6-5 | NA
CASSLAGGFGTGELFF | TGTGCCAGCAGCTTGGCCGGTGGATTTGGCACCGGGGAGCTGTTTTTT | NA | TRBJ2-2 | TRBV5-6 | NA
CASVLDYGYTF | TGTGCCAGCGTTCTCGACTATGGCTACACCTTC | NA | TRBJ1-2 | TRBV2 | NA
CAWSLGPAMAEAFF | TGTGCCTGGAGCCTTGGACCCGCGATGGCTGAAGCTTTCTTT | NA | TRBJ1-1 | TRBV30 | NA
CASSRGGQGRSGANVLTF | TGTGCCAGCAGCCGAGGGGGACAGGGCCGCTCTGGGGCCAACGTCCTGACTTTC | TRBD1 | TRBJ2-6 | TRBV11-3 | NA
CASSEGLDEQFF | TGTGCCAGCAGCGAGGGACTGGATGAGCAGTTCTTC | NA | TRBJ2-1 | TRBV5-4 | NA
CASSYLAGGGELFF | TGTGCCAGCAGTTATCTAGCGGGAGGTGGGGAGCTGTTTTTT | TRBD2 | TRBJ2-2 | TRBV6-5 | NA
CASSEALPVDKNIQYF | TGTGCCAGCAGTGAAGCCCTACCCGTAGACAAAAACATTCAGTACTTC | NA | TRBJ2-4 | TRBV2 | NA
CASSPVGGGQETQYF | TGTGCCAGCAGCCCCGTCGGGGGGGGCCAAGAGACCCAGTACTTC | TRBD2 | TRBJ2-5 | TRBV6-1 | NA
CASSPRTGAVTGELFF | TGTGCCAGCTCACCCCGGACAGGGGCGGTCACCGGGGAGCTGTTTTTT | TRBD1 | TRBJ2-2 | TRBV18 | NA
CASSSGLAGGNEQFF | TGTGCCAGCAGCTCCGGACTAGCGGGGGGCAATGAGCAGTTCTTC | TRBD2 | TRBJ2-1 | TRBV11-1 | NA
CSARRGLEGTEAFF | TGCAGCGCTCGAAGGGGCTTAGAGGGCACTGAAGCTTTCTTT | NA | TRBJ1-1 | TRBV29-1 | once
CASSRGDIQEAFF | TGTGCCAGCAGCCGCGGGGACATCCAAGAAGCTTTCTTT | NA | TRBJ1-1 | TRBV11-2 | once
CAWSVGGGDTQYF | TGTGCCTGGAGTGTAGGGGGGGGAGATACGCAGTATTTT | NA | TRBJ2-3 | TRBV30 | NA
CSVGGGDQPQHF | TGCAGCGTTGGGGGAGGGGATCAGCCCCAGCATTTT | NA | TRBJ1-5 | TRBV29-1 | few
CASRTHTSGRGNTGELFF | TGCGCCAGCCGGACCCATACTAGCGGGAGGGGGAACACCGGGGAGCTGTTTTTT | TRBD2 | TRBJ2-2 | TRBV5-1 | NA
CASKERETGELFF | TGTGCCAGCAAAGAGCGGGAGACCGGGGAGCTGTTTTTT | TRBD2 | TRBJ2-2 | TRBV6-6 | NA
CASSTPGQGEQYF | TGTGCCAGCAGCACCCCTGGACAGGGCGAGCAGTACTTC | TRBD1 | TRBJ2-7 | TRBV6-5 | few
CASSQDVRPGYGYTF | TGCGCCAGCAGCCAAGATGTCCGGCCCGGCTATGGCTACACCTTC | NA | TRBJ1-2 | TRBV4-1 | NA
CASSDLAPDGYTF | TGTGCCAGCTCGGACCTTGCACCGGATGGCTACACCTTC | NA | TRBJ1-2 | TRBV18 | NA
CASSLGRWAHYEQYF | TGTGCCAGCAGCTTAGGCCGGTGGGCCCACTACGAGCAGTACTTC | NA | TRBJ2-7 | TRBV13 | NA
CASSRLQSGANVLTF | TGTGCCAGCAGTCGCCTTCAATCTGGGGCCAACGTCCTGACTTTC | NA | TRBJ2-6 | TRBV6-6 | NA
CAWSPVNTEAFF | TGTGCCTGGAGCCCAGTGAACACTGAAGCTTTCTTT | NA | TRBJ1-1 | TRBV30 | NA
CASSTPGRLAKNIQYF | TGTGCCAGCAGTACCCCGGGACGGTTAGCCAAAAACATTCAGTACTTC | NA | TRBJ2-4 | TRBV2 | NA
CACPGQRNTGELFF | TGTGCCTGCCCGGGACAGCGGAACACCGGGGAGCTGTTTTTT | TRBD1 | TRBJ2-2 | TRBV30 | NA
CASSFRDQLVIF | TGTGCCAGCAGCTTCCGGGACCAATTGGTTATCTTT | NA | TRBJ1-1 | TRBV11-3 | NA
CASRAGVGDTQYF | TGTGCCAGCAGGGCGGGAGTGGGAGATACGCAGTATTTT | TRBD2 | TRBJ2-3 | TRBV5-6 | NA
CASSQDAPCYTF | TGCGCCAGCAGCCAAGATGCCCCGTGCTACACCTTC | NA | TRBJ1-2 | TRBV4-3 | few
CASKAGDYYGYTF | TGTGCCAGCAAGGCAGGGGATTACTATGGCTACACCTTC | NA | TRBJ1-2 | TRBV27 | NA
CATSRAPISNQPQHF | TGTGCCACCAGCAGAGCACCTATTAGCAATCAGCCCCAGCATTTT | NA | TRBJ1-5 | TRBV15 | NA
CSVAGQGESEQYF | TGCAGCGTTGCCGGACAGGGAGAGTCCGAGCAGTACTTC | TRBD1 | TRBJ2-7 | TRBV29-1 | NA
CASSPPHEGEQYF | TGTGCCAGCTCACCGCCCCACGAGGGCGAGCAGTACTTC | NA | TRBJ2-7 | TRBV18 | NA
CASSPRGVYYGYTF | TGTGCCAGCTCACCTAGGGGTGTCTACTATGGCTACACCTTC | NA | TRBJ1-2 | TRBV18 | NA
CASEAPNTGELFF | TGCGCCAGCGAGGCCCCGAACACCGGGGAGCTGTTTTTT | NA | TRBJ2-2 | TRBV4-3 | NA
CASSLSAHTRSYEQYF | TGTGCCAGCAGTTTATCGGCGCATACGCGCTCCTACGAGCAGTACTTC | NA | TRBJ2-7 | TRBV27 | NA
CASSPDSTYEQYF | TGTGCCAGCAGCCCGGACAGCACCTACGAGCAGTACTTC | NA | TRBJ2-7 | TRBV7-9 | NA
CAWSVEGAVGYTF | TGTGCCTGGAGTGTTGAGGGGGCCGTCGGCTACACCTTC | TRBD1 | TRBJ1-2 | TRBV30 | NA
CASSYYVRNTEAFF | TGTGCCAGCAGTTACTATGTCCGGAACACTGAAGCTTTCTTT | NA | TRBJ1-1 | TRBV28 | NA
CASSPALVSGYTF | TGTGCCAGCAGCCCCGCCCTGGTCAGTGGCTACACCTTC | NA | TRBJ1-2 | TRBV11-2 | NA
CAWSNSGVLRSYEQYF | TGTGCCTGGAGTAATAGCGGGGTATTGAGGTCCTACGAGCAGTACTTC | TRBD2 | TRBJ2-7 | TRBV30 | NA
CASSYWTGNNEQFF | TGTGCCAGCAGTTATTGGACAGGGAACAATGAGCAGTTCTTC | TRBD1 | TRBJ2-1 | TRBV6-6 | NA
CASSFSTTGGYTF | TGTGCCAGCAGCTTCTCGACAACGGGTGGCTACACCTTC | NA | TRBJ1-2 | TRBV11-3 | NA
CASSFRAGAYEQYF | TGTGCCAGCAGCTTTCGAGCGGGAGCCTACGAGCAGTACTTC | TRBD2 | TRBJ2-7 | TRBV13 | NA
CASSVSGVEAFF | TGTGCCAGCAGCGTATCGGGGGTTGAAGCTTTCTTT | NA | TRBJ1-1 | TRBV9 | NA
CASSEFWGGEKLFF | TGTGCCAGCAGTGAATTTTGGGGAGGTGAAAAACTGTTTTTT | NA | TRBJ1-4 | TRBV25-1 | NA
CASSLFGSSYEQYF | TGTGCCAGCAGTTTATTCGGGAGCTCCTACGAGCAGTACTTC | NA | TRBJ2-7 | TRBV28 | NA
CAWVAGARYNEQFF | TGTGCCTGGGTAGCGGGAGCAAGGTACAATGAGCAGTTCTTC | TRBD2 | TRBJ2-1 | TRBV30 | NA